This TCR beta chain stems from a study of OX40 agonist ivuxolimab in advanced cancers. The wider study: Earlier treatment with anti-PD-1, anti-PD-L1 or anti-CTLA-4 was permitted, and about 40% had received some.

Overall study results and limits: Partly responding patients at 0.1-3.0 mg/kg showed some of the smallest clonal expansion. On average, CD8+ T cells showed a greater number of expanded clones than CD4+.

In regard to this clone: What it binds is unknown.

The CDR3 is 16 amino acids. Germline-derived CDR1 and CDR2 are MGHRA and YSYEKL. Trimming removed 1 base from V and 2 bases from J, with 14 bases in between. TCRdb's table, derived via immunoSEQ multiplex PCR, lists solely in-frame clones and lacks some. The sample carries 45,000 to 60,000 clones, roughly 77% recorded once. The chain links TRBV4-1 to TRBJ1-2; D unclear. The source is an adult with an advanced solid tumor such as melanoma, head and neck, liver or kidney cancer. The input for sequencing was CD4+ or CD8+ T cells sorted from blood, taken in a trial of the OX40 agonist ivuxolimab. DNA for the CDR3: TGCGCCAGCAGCCAAGTTACTTTTGGGCAGAACTATGGCTACACCTTC. Translated: CASSQVTFGQNYGYTF.